This TCR beta chain was sequenced in a study of a mutant IDH1 vaccine in newly diagnosed glioma. Turning to the study itself: Sex among treated patients split 62.5% male, roughly 38% female; mean age was approximately 38 years.

Concerning this clone: Antigen specificity is unknown.

The CDR3 totals 12 residues. Between the trimmed V and J ends, which lost 4 bases and 8 bases, there was a span of 11 bases. Germline V gives CDR1 MNHEY, CDR2 SVGAGI. Time point of the sample: week 47, end of study. All doses held 300 ug of mutant IDH1 20-mer peptide, with topical imiquimod. The table came from immunoSEQ multiplex PCR; TCRdb's copy has only in-frame clones and leaves some out. Among tens of thousands of clones, roughly 87% were seen once, and the ten largest hold approximately 2%. The chain links TRBV6-5 to TRBJ1-1, with a weak D call TRBD1 (5 bases). This TCR was sampled from a man aged 35 to 55 with glioma. The material sequenced was PBMCs, taken from a glioma patient whose treatment included an IDH1 peptide vaccine. The CDR3 DNA reads as TGTGCCAGCAGTTTTAGAAGGGGAGAAGCTTTCTTT. This encodes CASSFRRGEAFF.